This entry lists 18 T cell receptor beta chains sequenced from one sample in a study of cytomegalovirus exposure and HLA in healthy donors. Primers included in the PCR were 60 Vbeta and 13 Jbeta primers. The assay was immunoSEQ multiplex PCR, and TCRdb's table has in-frame clones only and misses some. The sample holds under 150,000 clones. The sequencing input was PBMCs. Receptors were obtained from a middle-aged man in good health and CMV-seronegative.

This chain joins TRBV5-1 and TRBJ2-1, with 9 nucleotides matching TRBD2. The CDR3 is made up of 16 amino acids. The germline V gene encodes CDR1 SGHRS and CDR2 YFSETQ. Germline trimming cut 4 bases from V and 2 bases from J; bases unmatched to any gene: 7. The CDR3 bases are TGCGCCAGCAGCCCGGCGGGGGGGGGCACCTACAATGAGCAGTTCTTC. Translating it yields CASSPAGGGTYNEQFF.

This sequence joins TRBV11-3 and TRBJ1-2; D is possibly TRBD1 (6 bases). Germline CDR1 reads SGHNT; CDR2 reads YENEEA. The V and J ends lost 2 bases and 0 bases respectively, with 7 bases between them. CDR3 length equals 14 residues. In DNA form, the CDR3 reads TGTGCCAGCAGCTTATCAGGGGCTAACTATGGCTACACCTTC. Its protein product is CASSLSGANYGYTF. The full variable domain, in which reference TRBV11-3 and TRBJ1-2 provide the parts outside the CDR3, is EAGVVQSPRYKIIEKKQPVAFWCNPISGHNTLYWYLQNLGQGPELLIRYENEEAVDDSQLPKDRFSAERLKGVDSTLKIQPAELGDSAVYLCASSLSGANYGYTFGSGTRLTVV.

This chain joins TRBV7-3 and TRBJ2-2; unclear D gene. The germline V and J ends were trimmed by 2 bases and 4 bases, with 8 bases remaining between them. Germline CDR1 and CDR2: SGHTA and FQGTGA. The CDR3 has 14 residues. The CDR3 region has the DNA TGTGCCAGCAGCTTAGGATCAGGCACCGGGGAGCTGTTTTTT. Protein: CASSLGSGTGELFF.

V usage is TRBV9 and J usage is TRBJ1-1; TRBD1 might be the D (6 bases). The CDR3 is made up of 16 amino acids. Germline V CDR1 and CDR2: SGDLS, YYNGEE. Trimming left V 0 bases short and J 8 bases short, with 20 bases between. The DNA of the CDR3 is TGTGCCAGCAGCGTAGTAGAGGGCGTAGGGGGTCCGGAAGCTTTCTTT. It translates to CASSVVEGVGGPEAFF.

The chain links TRBV6-4 to TRBJ2-2; a weak D match, TRBD2 (6 bases). CDR3 length: 16 amino acids. The germline V gene encodes CDR1 MRHNA and CDR2 SNTAGT. V was clipped by 5 bases and J by 10 bases, with 23 bases between them. CDR3 amino acids: CASSQVPGLPAAELFF. The CDR3 DNA sequence: TGTGCCAGCAGTCAGGTTCCGGGACTCCCTGCTGCGGAGCTGTTTTTT.

The chain links TRBV5-4 to TRBJ1-1; D possibly corresponds to TRBD1 (6 bases). Germline V gives CDR1 SGHNT, CDR2 YYREEE (reference sequence). The CDR3 extends over 14 amino acids. V was shortened by 9 bases and J by 5 bases, with 20 bases between the two germline ends. The CDR3 DNA reads as TGTGCCATTCCCCTCTCTGGGGGCGGGACTGAAGCTTTCTTT. It specifies CAIPLSGGGTEAFF.

The V call is TRBV10-3, the J call TRBJ1-1; D not certain. V lost 4 bases and J lost 6, with 18 bases in between. This CDR3 is built from 15 residues. Germline CDR1 ENHRY, CDR2 SYGVKD. The CDR3 loop reads CAISVSVSIGSEAFF. CDR3 bases: TGTGCCATCAGTGTTAGCGTTTCGATTGGGTCTGAAGCTTTCTTT.

The chain is built from TRBV2 and TRBJ1-1, with a possible D match to TRBD1 (5 bases). Trimming took 8 bases from V and 6 from J, leaving 13 bases between them. Germline V lookup: CDR1 SNHLY, CDR2 FYNNEI. The CDR3 contains 12 residues. The CDR3 loop reads CASARGRAEAFF. The CDR3 DNA is TGTGCCAGCGCGCGGGGGAGGGCTGAAGCTTTCTTT. Full variable domain (outside the CDR3, taken from reference TRBV2 and TRBJ1-1): EPEVTQTPSHQVTQMGQEVILRCVPISNHLYFYWYRQILGQKVEFLVSFYNNEISEKSEIFDDQFSVERPDGSNFTLKIRSTKLEDSAMYFCASARGRAEAFFGQGTRLTVV.

V is TRBV7-8 and J is TRBJ2-3; TRBD2 matches 7 bases. The CDR3 consists of 16 residues. J gave up 2 bases and V 3 bases, and 8 bases lay outside the gene matches. Germline V gene data show CDR1 as SGHVS and CDR2 as FQNEAQ. The CDR3 is CASSFPGGGNTDTQYF. The CDR3, as DNA: TGTGCCAGCAGCTTTCCCGGCGGGGGAAACACAGATACGCAGTATTTT. Full variable domain (missing parts from reference TRBV7-8 and TRBJ2-3): GAGVSQSPRYKVAKRGQDVALRCDPISGHVSLFWYQQALGQGPEFLTYFQNEAQLDKSGLPSDRFFAERPEGSVSTLKIQRTQQEDSAVYLCASSFPGGGNTDTQYFGPGTRLTVL.

V is TRBV27 and J is TRBJ2-3; 11 bases are a match to TRBD2. Germline V gives CDR1 MNHEY, CDR2 SMNVEV (reference sequence). Trimming at V came to 0 bases and at J to 3 bases, leaving 11 bases not matched to a gene. The CDR3 length is 19 residues. The CDR3 spells CASSLSVAGGPRWTDTQYF. The CDR3 DNA reads as TGTGCCAGCAGTTTATCTGTAGCGGGGGGGCCTCGGTGGACAGATACGCAGTATTTT.

The chain combines TRBV7-3 with TRBJ2-1; TRBD2 agrees at 8 bases. Per the germline V gene, CDR1 is SGHTA and CDR2 is FQGTGA. This CDR3 contains 16 residues. The V and J ends lost 0 bases and 0 bases, in that order; junction bases with no gene match: 1. Here the CDR3 DNA reads TGTGCCAGCAGCTTAACGGCGGGGGGCTCCTACAATGAGCAGTTCTTC. Protein: CASSLTAGGSYNEQFF.

This chain joins TRBV7-7 and TRBJ2-5, with 7 bases fitting TRBD2. This CDR3 contains 15 residues. V lost 3 bases and J lost 5; bases outside the gene matches: 9. Germline assignment: CDR1 SSHAT and CDR2 FNYEAQ (reference sequence). Written as DNA, the CDR3 is TGTGCCAGCAGCTTGCGAGCGGGGACCGGGGAGACCCAGTACTTC. As protein: CASSLRAGTGETQYF.

The chain employs TRBV14 and TRBJ1-6; D might be TRBD1 (5 bases). Germline loops: CDR1 SGHDN, CDR2 FVKESK. V was cut by 4 bases and J by 7 bases, with 14 bases left in between. This CDR3 has 15 residues. The CDR3 nucleotides read TGTGCCAGCAGCCCCCAATTCGGGGGGAATTCACCCCTCCACTTT. It specifies CASSPQFGGNSPLHF.

Remarks on this clone: Distinct nucleotide sequences in the sample also encode this CDR3. The gene calls are TRBV9 and TRBJ1-3; 10 bases line up with TRBD1. CDR1 and CDR2 from the germline V gene are SGDLS and YYNGEE. Trimming cost V 3 bases and J 4 bases; bases outside gene matches: 4. The CDR3 has 15 amino acids. CDR3 in amino acids: CASSGQGAIGNTIYF. The CDR3 region has the DNA TGTGCCAGCAGCGGACAGGGGGCTATCGGAAACACCATATATTTT.

V is TRBV6-4 and J is TRBJ1-1, with TRBD1 as a possible D gene (5 bases). V was trimmed by 4 bases and J by 4 bases, leaving 13 bases between them. CDR1 MRHNA and CDR2 SNTAGT come from the germline V gene. The length of the CDR3 is 14 residues. The CDR3 DNA follows: TGTGCCAGCAGTGCAAACAGGATGACCACTGAAGCTTTCTTT. It is translated as CASSANRMTTEAFF.

J is TRBJ1-1 and V is TRBV5-5, with 8 bases matching TRBD1. Germline loops: CDR1 SGHKS, CDR2 YYEKEE (reference sequence). Trimming removed 0 bases from V and 2 bases from J; junction bases left unmatched: 12. This CDR3 has 18 amino acids. Here the CDR3 reads CASSLAVSQGALNTEAFF. The CDR3 DNA is TGTGCCAGCAGCTTGGCGGTTTCCCAGGGGGCCCTAAACACTGAAGCTTTCTTT. The full variable domain, in which reference TRBV5-5 and TRBJ1-1 provide the parts outside the CDR3, is DAGVTQSPTHLIKTRGQQVTLRCSPISGHKSVSWYQQVLGQGPQFIFQYYEKEERGRGNFPDRFSARQFPNYSSELNVNALLLGDSALYLCASSLAVSQGALNTEAFFGQGTRLTVV.

The V and J genes are TRBV2 and TRBJ1-1; the match to TRBD1 covers 7 bases. J gave up 0 bases and V 5 bases, and 3 bases lay outside the gene matches. The germline CDR1 and CDR2 sequences are SNHLY and FYNNEI. This CDR3 has 14 residues. This chain's CDR3 is CASSYRGMNTEAFF. CDR3 nucleotide sequence: TGTGCCAGCAGTTACAGGGGCATGAACACTGAAGCTTTCTTT.

The chain recombines TRBV4-3 with TRBJ1-5, with 9 bases lining up with TRBD1. The V gene end was trimmed by 2 bases and the J gene end by 2 bases; junction bases not matched to a gene: 7. This CDR3 comprises 17 residues. Germline V gene lookup returns CDR1 LGHNA and CDR2 YSLEER. CDR3 bases: TGCGCCAGCAGCCAAATCCCCCGGGACAGGGGCAATCAGCCCCAGCATTTT. It codes for CASSQIPRDRGNQPQHF.